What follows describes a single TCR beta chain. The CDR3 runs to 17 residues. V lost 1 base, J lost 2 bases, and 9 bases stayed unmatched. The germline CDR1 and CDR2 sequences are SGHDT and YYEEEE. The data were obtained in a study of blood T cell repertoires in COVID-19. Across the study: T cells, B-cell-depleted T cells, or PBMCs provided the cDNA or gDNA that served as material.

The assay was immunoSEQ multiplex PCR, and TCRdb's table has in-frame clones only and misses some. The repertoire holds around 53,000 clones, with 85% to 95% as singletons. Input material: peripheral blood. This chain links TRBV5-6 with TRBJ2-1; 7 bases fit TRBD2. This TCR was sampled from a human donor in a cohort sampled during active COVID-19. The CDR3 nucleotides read TGTGCCAGCAGCTTGCTGCGGCTAGCGGATCCCTACAATGAGCAGTTCTTC. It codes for CASSLLRLADPYNEQFF.